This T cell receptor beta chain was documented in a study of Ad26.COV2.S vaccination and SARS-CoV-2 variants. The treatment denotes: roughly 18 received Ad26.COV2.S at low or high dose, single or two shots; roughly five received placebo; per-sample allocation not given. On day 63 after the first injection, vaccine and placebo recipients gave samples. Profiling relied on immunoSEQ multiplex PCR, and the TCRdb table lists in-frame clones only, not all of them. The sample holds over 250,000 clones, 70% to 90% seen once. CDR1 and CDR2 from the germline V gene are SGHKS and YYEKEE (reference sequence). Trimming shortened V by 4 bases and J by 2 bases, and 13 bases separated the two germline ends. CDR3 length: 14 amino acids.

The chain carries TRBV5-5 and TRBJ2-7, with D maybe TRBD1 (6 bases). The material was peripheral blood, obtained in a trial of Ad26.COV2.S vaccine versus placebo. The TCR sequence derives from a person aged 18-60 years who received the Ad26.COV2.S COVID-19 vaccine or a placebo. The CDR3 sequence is CASSHLGTTYEQYF. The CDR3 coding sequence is TGTGCCAGCAGCCACCTAGGGACAACCTACGAGCAGTACTTC.